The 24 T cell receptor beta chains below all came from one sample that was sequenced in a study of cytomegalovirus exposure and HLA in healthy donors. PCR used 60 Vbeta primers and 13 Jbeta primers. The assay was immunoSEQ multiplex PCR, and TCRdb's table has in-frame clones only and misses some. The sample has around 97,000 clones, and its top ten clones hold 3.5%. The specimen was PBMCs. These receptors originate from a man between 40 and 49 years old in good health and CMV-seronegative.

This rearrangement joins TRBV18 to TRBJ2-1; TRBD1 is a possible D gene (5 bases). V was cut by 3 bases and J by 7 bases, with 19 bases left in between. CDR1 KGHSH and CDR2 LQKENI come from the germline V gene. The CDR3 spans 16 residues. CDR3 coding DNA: TGTGCCAGCTCACCGGTATCGCAGGGAATGTTGAATGAGCAGTTCTTC. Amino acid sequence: CASSPVSQGMLNEQFF. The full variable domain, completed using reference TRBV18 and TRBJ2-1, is NAGVMQNPRHLVRRRGQEARLRCSPMKGHSHVYWYRQLPEEGLKFMVYLQKENIIDESGMPKERFSAEFPKEGPSILRIQQVVRGDSAAYFCASSPVSQGMLNEQFFGPGTRLTVL.

The CDR3 nucleotides are TGTGCCTGGAGTAGATCAGAGGACTATGGCTACACCTTC. Encoded protein: CAWSRSEDYGYTF. This sequence joins TRBV30 and TRBJ1-2; no firm D call. V dropped 2 bases and J dropped 3 bases, with 10 bases sitting between them. The length of the CDR3 is 13 residues. Germline V gene lookup returns CDR1 GTSNPN and CDR2 SVGIG (reference sequence).

CDR3 nucleotides: TGTGCCAGCAGTGGTGGCGGTAGTCGGTACGAGCAGTACTTC. Encoded protein: CASSGGGSRYEQYF. The V and J genes are TRBV9 and TRBJ2-7; D uncertain. In germline, CDR1 is SGDLS, CDR2 YYNGEE. CDR3 length: 14 amino acids. Trimming pared 5 bases from V and 4 bases from J, leaving 16 bases between. The complete variable domain, with remaining parts taken from reference TRBV9 and TRBJ2-7, reads DSGVTQTPKHLITATGQRVTLRCSPRSGDLSVYWYQQSLDQGLQFLIQYYNGEERAKGNILERFSAQQFPDLHSELNLSSLELGDSALYFCASSGGGSRYEQYFGPGTRLTVT.

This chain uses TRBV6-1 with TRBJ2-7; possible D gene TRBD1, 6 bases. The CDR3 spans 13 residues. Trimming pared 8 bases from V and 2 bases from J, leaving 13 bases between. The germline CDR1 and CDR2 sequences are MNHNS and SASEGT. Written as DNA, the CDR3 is TGTGCCAGCCGTAGGGACACGACCTACGAGCAGTACTTC. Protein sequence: CASRRDTTYEQYF.

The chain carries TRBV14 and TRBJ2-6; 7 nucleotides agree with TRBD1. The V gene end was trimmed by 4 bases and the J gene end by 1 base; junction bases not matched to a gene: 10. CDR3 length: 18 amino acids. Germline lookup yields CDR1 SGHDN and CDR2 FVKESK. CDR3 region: CASSRWGTALSGANVLTF. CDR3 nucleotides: TGTGCCAGCAGCCGATGGGGGACAGCTTTATCTGGGGCCAACGTCCTGACTTTC.

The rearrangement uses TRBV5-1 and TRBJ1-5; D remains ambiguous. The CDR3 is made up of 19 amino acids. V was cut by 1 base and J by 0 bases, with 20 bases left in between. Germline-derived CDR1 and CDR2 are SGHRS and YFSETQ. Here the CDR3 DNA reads TGCGCCAGCAGCTTGTTCCCTACCGGGAGCCATAATAGCAATCAGCCCCAGCATTTT. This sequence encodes CASSLFPTGSHNSNQPQHF.

The DNA of the CDR3 is TGTGCCAGCAGTTACATATCGACAGGGAGGAATCAGCCCCAGCATTTT. Residues: CASSYISTGRNQPQHF. This chain links TRBV6-6 with TRBJ1-5; 7 nucleotides align to TRBD1. The CDR3 is made up of 16 amino acids. Germline CDR1 reads MNHNY; CDR2 reads SVGAGI (reference sequence). Trimming took 2 bases from V and 4 from J; bases not matched to a gene: 8.

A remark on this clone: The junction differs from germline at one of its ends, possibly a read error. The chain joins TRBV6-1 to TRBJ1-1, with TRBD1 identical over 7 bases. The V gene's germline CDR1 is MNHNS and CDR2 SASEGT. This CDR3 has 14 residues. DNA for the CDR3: TGTGCCAGCTCCCGACAGGGCCTTACTTTGGACCGTCTCTTT. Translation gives CASSRQGLTLDRLF.

The CDR3 is CASSLVGVGYEQYF. CDR3 DNA: TGTGCCAGCAGCTTAGTCGGGGTGGGTTACGAGCAGTACTTC. V and J are TRBV7-8 and TRBJ2-7, with a possible D match to TRBD2 (5 bases). The CDR3 length is 14 residues. CDR1 is SGHVS, CDR2 FQNEAQ, per germline. V lost 1 base, J lost 4 bases, and 11 bases lay in between.

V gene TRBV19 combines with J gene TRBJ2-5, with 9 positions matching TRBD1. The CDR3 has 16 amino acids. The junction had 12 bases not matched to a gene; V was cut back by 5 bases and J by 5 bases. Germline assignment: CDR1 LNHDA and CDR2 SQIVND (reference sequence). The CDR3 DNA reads TGTGCCAGTAGTGCAGGCCCCCGGACAGGGGAGGAGACCCAGTACTTC. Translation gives CASSAGPRTGEETQYF.

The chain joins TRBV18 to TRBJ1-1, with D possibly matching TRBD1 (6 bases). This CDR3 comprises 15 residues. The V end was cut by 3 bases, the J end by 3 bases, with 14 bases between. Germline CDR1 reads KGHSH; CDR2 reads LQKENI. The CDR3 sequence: CASSPLGGRDTEAFF. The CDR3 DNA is TGTGCCAGCTCACCCCTAGGGGGAAGAGACACTGAAGCTTTCTTT.

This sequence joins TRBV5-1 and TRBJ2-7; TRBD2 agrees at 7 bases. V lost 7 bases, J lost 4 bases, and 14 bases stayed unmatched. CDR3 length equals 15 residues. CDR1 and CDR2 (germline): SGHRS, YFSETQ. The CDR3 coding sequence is TGCGCCAGCCGAATTAGCGGGTGGGCCGTTTACGAGCAGTACTTC. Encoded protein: CASRISGWAVYEQYF. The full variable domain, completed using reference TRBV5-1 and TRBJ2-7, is KAGVTQTPRYLIKTRGQQVTLSCSPISGHRSVSWYQQTPGQGLQFLFEYFSETQRNKGNFPGRFSGRQFSNSRSEMNVSTLELGDSALYLCASRISGWAVYEQYFGPGTRLTVT.

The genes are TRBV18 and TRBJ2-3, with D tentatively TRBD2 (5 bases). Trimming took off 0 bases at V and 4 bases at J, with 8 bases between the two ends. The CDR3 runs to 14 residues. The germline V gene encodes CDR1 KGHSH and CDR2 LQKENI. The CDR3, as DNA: TGTGCCAGCTCACCACCAGAGGGCCCAGATACGCAGTATTTT. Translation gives CASSPPEGPDTQYF.

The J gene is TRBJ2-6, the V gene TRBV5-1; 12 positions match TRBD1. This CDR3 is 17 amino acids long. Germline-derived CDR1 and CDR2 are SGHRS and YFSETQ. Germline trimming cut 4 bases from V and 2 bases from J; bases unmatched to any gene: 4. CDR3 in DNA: TGCGCCAGCAGCCCGGGACAGGGGGCGCCTGGGGCCAACGTCCTGACTTTC. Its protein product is CASSPGQGAPGANVLTF.

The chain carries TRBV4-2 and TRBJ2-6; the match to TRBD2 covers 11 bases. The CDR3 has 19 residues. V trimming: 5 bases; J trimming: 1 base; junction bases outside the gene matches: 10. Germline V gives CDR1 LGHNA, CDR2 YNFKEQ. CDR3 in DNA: TGTGCCAGCAGCTACACTAGCGGGGGTTCTCTGTCTGGGGCCAACGTCCTGACTTTC. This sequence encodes CASSYTSGGSLSGANVLTF.

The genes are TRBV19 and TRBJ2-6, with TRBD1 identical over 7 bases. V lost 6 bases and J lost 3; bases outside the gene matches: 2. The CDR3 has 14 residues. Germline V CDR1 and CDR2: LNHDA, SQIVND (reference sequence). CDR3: CASRRGRGANVLTF. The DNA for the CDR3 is TGTGCCAGTAGGAGGGGGCGTGGGGCCAACGTCCTGACTTTC.

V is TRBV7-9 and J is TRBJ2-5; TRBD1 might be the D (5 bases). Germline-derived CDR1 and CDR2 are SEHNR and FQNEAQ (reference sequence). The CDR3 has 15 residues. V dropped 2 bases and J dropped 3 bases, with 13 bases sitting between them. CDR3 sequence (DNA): TGTGCCAGCAGCTTAATGAAGGGCAGGGAAGAGACCCAGTACTTC. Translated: CASSLMKGREETQYF. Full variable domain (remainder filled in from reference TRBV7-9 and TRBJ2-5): DTGVSQNPRHKITKRGQNVTFRCDPISEHNRLYWYRQTLGQGPEFLTYFQNEAQLEKSRLLSDRFSAERPKGSFSTLEIQRTEQGDSAMYLCASSLMKGREETQYFGPGTRLLVL.

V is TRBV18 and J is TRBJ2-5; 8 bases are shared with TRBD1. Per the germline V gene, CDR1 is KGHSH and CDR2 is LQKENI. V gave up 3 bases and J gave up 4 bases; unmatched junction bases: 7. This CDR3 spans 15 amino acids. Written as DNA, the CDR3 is TGTGCCAGCTCACCTTGGGACAGGATCCCAGAGACCCAGTACTTC. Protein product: CASSPWDRIPETQYF.

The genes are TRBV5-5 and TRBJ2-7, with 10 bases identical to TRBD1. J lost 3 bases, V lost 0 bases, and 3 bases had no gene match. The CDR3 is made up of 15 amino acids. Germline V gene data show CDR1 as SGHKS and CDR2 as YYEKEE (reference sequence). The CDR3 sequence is CASSLEDRGFYEQYF. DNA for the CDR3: TGTGCCAGCAGCTTGGAGGACAGGGGGTTCTACGAGCAGTACTTC.

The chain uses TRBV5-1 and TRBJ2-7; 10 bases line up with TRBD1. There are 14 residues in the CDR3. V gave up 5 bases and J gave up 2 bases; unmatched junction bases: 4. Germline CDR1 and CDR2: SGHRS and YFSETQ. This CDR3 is CASRTGQGTYEQYF. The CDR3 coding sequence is TGCGCCAGCAGAACGGGACAGGGGACCTACGAGCAGTACTTC.

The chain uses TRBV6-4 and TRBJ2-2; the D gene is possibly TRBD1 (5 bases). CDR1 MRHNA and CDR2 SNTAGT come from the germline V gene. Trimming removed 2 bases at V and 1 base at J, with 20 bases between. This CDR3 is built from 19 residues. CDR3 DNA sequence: TGTGCCAGCAGTGACGCGGTCTTCTCGGGCAGGGTGAACACCGGGGAGCTGTTTTTT. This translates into CASSDAVFSGRVNTGELFF.

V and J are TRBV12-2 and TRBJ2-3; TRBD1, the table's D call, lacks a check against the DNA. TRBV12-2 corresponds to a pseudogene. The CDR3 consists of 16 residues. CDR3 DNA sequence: TGTGCAAGTCGCCCCGGACCCACAGGGTGTACAGATACGCAGTATTTT. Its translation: CASRPGPTGCTDTQYF.

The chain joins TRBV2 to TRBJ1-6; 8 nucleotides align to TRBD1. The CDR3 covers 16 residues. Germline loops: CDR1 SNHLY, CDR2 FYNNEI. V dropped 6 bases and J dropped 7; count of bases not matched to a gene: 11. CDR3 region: CASSNSRQGRNSPLHF. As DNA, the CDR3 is TGTGCCAGCAGCAACTCTAGACAGGGGAGAAATTCACCCCTCCACTTT.

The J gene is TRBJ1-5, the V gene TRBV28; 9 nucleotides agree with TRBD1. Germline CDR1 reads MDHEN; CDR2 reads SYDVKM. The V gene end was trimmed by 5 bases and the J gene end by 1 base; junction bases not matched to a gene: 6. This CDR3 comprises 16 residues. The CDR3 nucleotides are TGTGCCAGCAGTCCCCCGGGACAGGGAAGCAATCAGCCCCAGCATTTT. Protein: CASSPPGQGSNQPQHF.